The 20 T cell receptor beta chains below all came from one sample that was sequenced in a study of T cell responses to AZD1222 COVID-19 vaccine. TCRdb's copy holds only in-frame clones and misses some; the assay was immunoSEQ multiplex PCR. The table shows about 100,000 clones, with over 75% occurring only once. Specimen: peripheral blood, collected on day 0 of MenACWY control vaccination. Receptors were obtained from an adult in good health.

CDR3 sequence: CASSQGALAESDNEQFF. The CDR3 nucleotides read TGCGCCAGCAGCCAAGGGGCTCTAGCGGAAAGTGACAATGAGCAGTTCTTC. V usage is TRBV4-1 and J usage is TRBJ2-1; 7 bases map to TRBD2. This CDR3 is built from 17 residues. V shed 1 base and J 5 bases; nucleotides not matched to a gene: 11. The germline gives CDR1 MGHRA, CDR2 YSYEKL.

The chain employs TRBV12-3 or TRBV12-4 and TRBJ2-7, with unresolved D. V was pared by 2 bases and J by 3 bases, with 8 bases between. The CDR3 has 13 residues. The CDR3 DNA sequence: TGTGCCAGCAGTTTACGGCTGCTCTACGAGCAGTACTTC. The encoded protein is CASSLRLLYEQYF.

This clone has only one observation. The rearrangement links TRBV28 to TRBJ2-1; the match to TRBD2 covers 7 bases. Germline CDR1 is MDHEN and CDR2 is SYDVKM. Losses at the gene ends were 4 bases for V and 12 bases for J; bases not matched to a gene: 15. This CDR3 comprises 15 residues. The CDR3 nucleotides are TGTGCCAGCAGTTCCCCGGGGGAGGGACGGACGAGGCAGTTCTTC. It is translated as CASSSPGEGRTRQFF.

The chain employs TRBV30 and TRBJ1-3, with D perhaps TRBD1 (6 bases). Trimming took off 2 bases at V and 0 bases at J, with 20 bases between the two ends. Per germline, CDR1 GTSNPN and CDR2 SVGIG (reference sequence). This CDR3 spans 18 amino acids. This CDR3 reads CAWSFGGQSLFSGNTIYF. The CDR3 DNA reads as TGTGCCTGGAGTTTTGGTGGACAGAGCTTGTTCTCTGGAAACACCATATATTTT. The full variable domain, its missing parts supplied by reference TRBV30 and TRBJ1-3, is SQTIHQWPATLVQPVGSPLSLECTVEGTSNPNLYWYRQAAGRGLQLLFYSVGIGQISSEVPQNLSASRPQDRQFILSSKKLLLSDSGFYLCAWSFGGQSLFSGNTIYFGEGSWLTVV.

The genes are TRBV5-1 and TRBJ1-2, with 9 bases fitting TRBD1. Germline CDR1 and CDR2: SGHRS and YFSETQ. Losses at the gene ends were 0 bases for V and 7 bases for J; bases not matched to a gene: 7. The CDR3 length is 15 residues. The CDR3 loop reads CASSLEGTGIFGYTF. The CDR3 DNA sequence: TGCGCCAGCAGCTTGGAAGGGACAGGGATTTTTGGCTACACCTTC. The whole variable domain, filled in from reference TRBV5-1 and TRBJ1-2, reads KAGVTQTPRYLIKTRGQQVTLSCSPISGHRSVSWYQQTPGQGLQFLFEYFSETQRNKGNFPGRFSGRQFSNSRSEMNVSTLELGDSALYLCASSLEGTGIFGYTFGSGTRLTVV.

The rearrangement links TRBV19 to TRBJ1-1; possible D gene TRBD1, 6 bases. Germline CDR1 is LNHDA and CDR2 is SQIVND (reference sequence). The CDR3 loop spans 14 amino acids. The V gene lost 6 bases and the J gene lost 4 bases, with 15 bases spanning the gap. This CDR3 reads CASSQQGVGTEAFF. Here the CDR3 DNA reads TGTGCCAGTAGCCAACAGGGAGTTGGCACTGAAGCTTTCTTT.

This clone is a singleton in its sample. The J gene is TRBJ2-5, the V gene TRBV7-2; the D is unclear. The CDR3 is made up of 11 amino acids. Germline CDR1 and CDR2: SGHTA and FQGNSA. The ends were cut back, 3 bases at V and 1 base at J, with 0 bases in the middle. CDR3 coding DNA: TGTGCCAGCAGCTTCCAAGAGACCCAGTACTTC. It specifies CASSFQETQYF.

The chain joins TRBV29-1 to TRBJ1-2; TRBD1 might be the D (5 bases). Germline V lookup: CDR1 SQVTM, CDR2 ANQGSEA. V was pared by 6 bases and J by 5 bases, with 13 bases between. This CDR3 is built from 12 residues. CDR3 region: CSVGVGEYGYTF. DNA for the CDR3: TGCAGCGTCGGCGTGGGGGAATATGGCTACACCTTC.

The genes are TRBV6-5 and TRBJ1-1; TRBD1 is a possible D gene (6 bases). Trimming pared 5 bases from V and 3 bases from J, leaving 13 bases between. Germline V lookup: CDR1 MNHEY, CDR2 SVGAGI. The CDR3 covers 14 residues. The CDR3 bases are TGTGCCAGCAGTACACAGGGTAGGCACACTGAAGCTTTCTTT. This encodes CASSTQGRHTEAFF.

This rearrangement joins TRBV28 to TRBJ1-2; unclear D gene. Trimming removed 2 bases at V and 6 bases at J, with 16 bases between. The CDR3 is 15 amino acids. Germline CDR1 MDHEN, CDR2 SYDVKM. DNA for the CDR3: TGTGCCAGCAGTTTACCACGGGGAAGTGGGAATGGCTACACCTTC. It is translated as CASSLPRGSGNGYTF.

The chain carries TRBV6-5 and TRBJ1-6; D remains unclear. Trimming stripped 6 bases from V and 7 bases from J, with 16 bases between. The germline V gene encodes CDR1 MNHEY and CDR2 SVGAGI. The CDR3 loop spans 15 amino acids. This CDR3 is CASSNPPGVNSPLHF. The CDR3 DNA follows: TGTGCCAGCAGCAATCCCCCCGGTGTGAATTCACCCCTCCACTTT.

The gene calls are TRBV7-2 and TRBJ2-2, with D maybe TRBD2 (5 bases). V was cut by 1 base and J by 1 base, with 10 bases left in between. The CDR3 runs to 16 residues. Per the germline V gene, CDR1 is SGHTA and CDR2 is FQGNSA. CDR3 region: CASSLGRAGNTGELFF. The CDR3 nucleotides read TGTGCCAGCAGCTTAGGGCGGGCAGGGAACACCGGGGAGCTGTTTTTT.

The table lists this clone with a few counts. V usage is TRBV2 and J usage is TRBJ1-1; 8 nucleotides match TRBD1. There are 14 residues in the CDR3. V gave up 0 bases and J gave up 4 bases; unmatched junction bases: 1. Germline values: CDR1 SNHLY, CDR2 FYNNEI. CDR3 DNA sequence: TGTGCCAGCAGTGAAGCACAGGGGGTCACTGAAGCTTTCTTT. As protein: CASSEAQGVTEAFF. The full variable domain, its missing parts supplied by reference TRBV2 and TRBJ1-1, is EPEVTQTPSHQVTQMGQEVILRCVPISNHLYFYWYRQILGQKVEFLVSFYNNEISEKSEIFDDQFSVERPDGSNFTLKIRSTKLEDSAMYFCASSEAQGVTEAFFGQGTRLTVV.

The chain employs TRBV5-6 and TRBJ1-4, with D maybe TRBD1 (6 bases). The CDR3 consists of 16 residues. V was shortened by 0 bases and J by 0 bases, with 9 bases between the two germline ends. CDR1 is SGHDT and CDR2 is YYEEEE in the germline V gene. The CDR3 here is CASSLAGAATNEKLFF. In DNA, the CDR3 is TGTGCCAGCAGCTTGGCAGGGGCAGCAACTAATGAAAAACTGTTTTTT.

This clone appeared once. This chain connects TRBV4-2 to TRBJ2-3; D unclear. The V end was cut by 1 base, the J end by 3 bases, with 8 bases between. This CDR3 contains 14 residues. Germline lookup yields CDR1 LGHNA and CDR2 YNFKEQ. The CDR3 here is CASSQGPETDTQYF. Here the CDR3 DNA reads TGTGCCAGCAGCCAAGGACCGGAGACAGATACGCAGTATTTT.

Regarding this clone: Additional DNA sequences in this sample encode the identical CDR3. The CDR3 reads CASSLTGGSTDTQYF. CDR3 in DNA: TGTGCCAGCAGCTTGACGGGGGGTTCGACAGATACGCAGTATTTT. V and J are TRBV7-3 and TRBJ2-3; 7 bases align to TRBD2. CDR3 length equals 15 residues. CDR1 SGHTA and CDR2 FQGTGA come from the germline V gene. V lost 3 bases and J lost 3; bases outside the gene matches: 6. The full variable domain, its missing parts supplied by reference TRBV7-3 and TRBJ2-3, is GAGVSQTPSNKVTEKGKYVELRCDPISGHTALYWYRQSLGQGPEFLIYFQGTGAADDSGLPNDRFFAVRPEGSVSTLKIQRTERGDSAVYLCASSLTGGSTDTQYFGPGTRLTVL.

The chain has TRBV30 and TRBJ2-1; TRBD2 matches at 8 bases. Germline values: CDR1 GTSNPN, CDR2 SVGIG (reference sequence). The CDR3 is made up of 13 amino acids. The V gene end was trimmed by 5 bases and the J gene end by 5 bases; junction bases not matched to a gene: 5. CDR3 in DNA: TGTGCCTGGGGTTCCGGGGGGGACAATGAGCAGTTCTTC. Its translation: CAWGSGGDNEQFF.

V gene TRBV7-8 combines with J gene TRBJ2-1; D possibly corresponds to TRBD2 (5 bases). Trimming pared 7 bases from V and 5 bases from J, leaving 18 bases between. The germline V gene encodes CDR1 SGHVS and CDR2 FQNEAQ. This CDR3 is 15 amino acids long. CDR3 residues: CASNELERDNNEQFF. DNA for the CDR3: TGTGCCAGCAACGAATTAGAACGGGATAACAATGAGCAGTTCTTC.

The J gene is TRBJ2-1, the V gene TRBV28; TRBD1 aligns across 9 bases. Germline assignment: CDR1 MDHEN and CDR2 SYDVKM. The CDR3 contains 16 residues. V lost 5 bases and J lost 1; bases outside the gene matches: 6. The CDR3 DNA is TGTGCCAGCAGTCCACCGGGACAGGGTTCCTACAATGAGCAGTTCTTC. Translated: CASSPPGQGSYNEQFF.

The chain joins TRBV5-1 to TRBJ2-3, with TRBD2 identical over 9 bases. From germline, CDR1 is SGHRS and CDR2 YFSETQ. This CDR3 is built from 16 residues. Trimming cost V 0 bases and J 3 bases; bases outside gene matches: 5. The CDR3 here is CASSLVARGGTDTQYF. The CDR3 DNA sequence: TGCGCCAGCAGCTTGGTGGCGCGGGGGGGGACAGATACGCAGTATTTT.